These 5 T cell receptor beta chains were sequenced from one sample in a study of response to subunit inactivated influenza vaccine. A single record per CDR3 protein comes from TCRdb applying MiXCR to the RT-PCR reads. The data hold more than 450,000 distinct CDR3 sequences, with roughly 12% observed a single time. A further study also used this sample, focusing on T cells expressing NK-cell markers. That work states: For TCR beta, cDNA was produced by 5'RACE template switching with UMIs.

The sample in question was PBMCs from blood, obtained on the day of vaccination. These receptors came from a man aged 45 to 65 who received an inactivated influenza vaccine.

This clonotype came up a few times. The CDR3 nucleotides read TGCGCCAGCATCCGGACAGGGGGCGCCACCGGGGAGCTGTTTTTT. Its translation is CASIRTGGATGELFF. The V call is TRBV5-1, the J call TRBJ2-2, with TRBD1 matching 11 bases. The trim removed 6 bases at V and 4 bases at J, leaving 5 bases unmatched. CDR3 size: 15 residues. The germline V gene encodes CDR1 SGHRS and CDR2 YFSETQ.

This clonotype was seen a few times. The rearrangement joins TRBV15 to TRBJ2-1; D assignment may be TRBD1 or TRBD2 (6 bases each). CDR3 length: 13 residues. Germline values: CDR1 LNHNV, CDR2 YYDKDF (reference sequence). Trimming shortened V by 3 bases and J by 9 bases, and 12 bases separated the two germline ends. CDR3 DNA: TGTGCCACCAGCAGCCCGGGGGCGGGTGAGCAGTTCTTC. Translation gives CATSSPGAGEQFF. Together with reference TRBV15 and TRBJ2-1, the CDR3 gives the full variable domain: DAMVIQNPRYQVTQFGKPVTLSCSQTLNHNVMYWYQQKSSQAPKLLFHYYDKDFNNEADTPDNFQSRRPNTSFCFLDIRSPGLGDTAMYLCATSSPGAGEQFFGPGTRLTVL.

J is TRBJ2-7 and V is TRBV4-3; D remains unclear. Per the germline V gene, CDR1 is LGHNA and CDR2 is YSLEER. This CDR3 is 17 amino acids long. The ends were cut back, 0 bases at V and 2 bases at J, with 17 bases in the middle. The CDR3 sequence: CASSQDLLNGGAYEQYF. The CDR3 DNA is TGCGCCAGCAGCCAAGATCTTCTAAACGGCGGAGCCTACGAGCAGTACTTC.

In this sample, this clonotype turned up a few times. The chain couples TRBV5-6 to TRBJ1-5, with D hard to call. The CDR3 consists of 12 residues. Germline values: CDR1 SGHDT, CDR2 YYEEEE. V was pared by 3 bases and J by 5 bases, with 6 bases between. The CDR3 region has the DNA TGTGCCAGCAGCTCCCGCTATCAGCCCCAGCATTTT. The encoded protein is CASSSRYQPQHF.

The CDR3 nucleotides read TGTGCCAGCAGCCAACAGGGGCGCAGCTCCTACGAGCAGTACTTC. Translated: CASSQQGRSSYEQYF. The chain employs TRBV3-1 and TRBJ2-7; TRBD1 might be the D (6 bases). In germline, CDR1 is LGHDT, CDR2 YNNKEL (reference sequence). This CDR3 region has 15 residues. V was shortened by 2 bases and J by 0 bases, with 11 bases between the two germline ends.